This TCR beta chain was identified in a study of tumor-infiltrating lymphocytes in primary liver carcinoma. To note about this clonotype: Its cognate antigen is unknown. One end of the junction fails to match germline, which may point to a read error.

The CDR3 length is 15 residues. Germline V gives CDR1 MNHEY, CDR2 SVGAGI. Regarding the study as a whole: With p = 0.039, the top-250-clone fraction in tumors significantly exceeded that in blood.

Production of TCR beta cDNA used 400 to 650 ng total RNA together with a constant-region primer. Each TCR beta library was derived from three nested multiplex PCR rounds that employed slightly modified ARM-PCR. The first two PCR rounds used TRBV1-TRBV30 forward primers with a C-beta reverse primer, nine to ten cycles each. MiXCR was run by TCRdb on the multiplex PCR reads, yielding one entry per CDR3 protein. The sample has 95,000 to 150,000 distinct CDR3 sequences, around two thirds seen once. The study co-extracted DNA and RNA from about 19-30 mg of unsorted bulk tissue. Surgeons treated the primary liver carcinoma of the patients by surgical resection.

This sequence was found in a woman between 55 and 75 years old with primary liver carcinoma and hepatitis B virus infection. The material sequenced was tumor-adjacent normal liver tissue. This sequence joins TRBV6-5 and TRBJ2-2; D is perhaps TRBD1 (6 bases). In DNA form, the CDR3 reads TGTGCCAGCAGGGATAGGGATCGGGACACCGGGGAGCTATTTTTT. Translated, it gives CASRDRDRDTGELFF.